One and the same sample provided the 9 T cell receptor beta chains below, sequenced in a study of low-dose radiotherapy and immunotherapy resistance in tumors. The time point was: after trial treatment. As to treatment: LDRT plus nivolumab, ipilimumab, low-dose cyclophosphamide and aspirin (RACIN trial). Primers used for first-strand cDNA, a TRAV- and TRBV-specific set, covered both alpha and beta chains. TCRs underwent approximately 20 PCR cycles of amplification with a constant-region primer and V-primer adapter. TCRdb reprocessed the reads via MiXCR and lists one record per CDR3 protein. This repertoire shows just over 90,000 distinct CDR3 sequences, 20% to 25% found once; its top ten account for about 13%. Sequencing was performed on PBMCs, taken after low-dose radiotherapy plus immunotherapy. The source is a female donor with ovarian cancer.

This clonotype was recorded at least ten times. V is TRBV5-4 and J is TRBJ1-1; no clear D. Germline V lookup: CDR1 SGHNT, CDR2 YYREEE (reference sequence). This CDR3 comprises 12 residues. The germline V and J ends were trimmed by 1 base and 5 bases, with 6 bases remaining between them. CDR3 residues: CASSLPGTEAFF. CDR3 sequence (DNA): TGTGCCAGCAGCTTGCCGGGTACTGAAGCTTTCTTT.

This clonotype was counted ten times or more. This chain joins TRBV7-2 and TRBJ2-2; D possibly corresponds to TRBD1 (6 bases). Germline V CDR1 and CDR2: SGHTA, FQGNSA. This CDR3 contains 15 residues. Trimming took off 6 bases at V and 5 bases at J, with 16 bases between the two ends. The CDR3, as DNA: TGTGCCAGCAGGATATCCGGGACACAAACCGGGGAGCTGTTTTTT. Translated: CASRISGTQTGELFF.

This clonotype was detected many times. The chain is built from TRBV7-2 and TRBJ2-5, with D perhaps matching TRBD1 or TRBD2 (5 bases each). The CDR3 extends over 13 amino acids. Germline values: CDR1 SGHTA, CDR2 FQGNSA. V was cut by 4 bases and J by 2 bases, with 8 bases left in between. The DNA of the CDR3 is TGTGCCAGCAGCTCGGGACCACAAGAGACCCAGTACTTC. Its translation: CASSSGPQETQYF.

This clonotype was seen at least ten times. The V and J genes are TRBV6-2 or TRBV6-3 and TRBJ2-6; the D is unclear. In germline, CDR1 is MNHEY, CDR2 SVGEGT. V was cut by 5 bases and J by 0 bases, with 8 bases left in between. The CDR3 is 15 residues long. CDR3 sequence: CASSHTSSGANVLTF. CDR3 DNA: TGTGCCAGCAGTCACACGAGCTCTGGGGCCAACGTCCTGACTTTC.

This clonotype was picked up many times. The chain uses TRBV5-1 and TRBJ1-4; D is unclear. The CDR3 is 13 amino acids. Trimming pared 4 bases from V and 6 bases from J, leaving 10 bases between. From germline, CDR1 is SGHRS and CDR2 YFSETQ. CDR3 sequence (DNA): TGCGCCAGCAGCCTGGGGTGGGATGAAAAACTGTTTTTT. It specifies CASSLGWDEKLFF.

The table lists this clonotype with a few counts. J is TRBJ2-7 and V is TRBV29-1; TRBD1 agrees at 8 bases. This CDR3 contains 14 residues. Germline assignment: CDR1 SQVTM and CDR2 ANQGSEA. The V segment lost 3 bases and the J segment 6 bases; nucleotides outside the gene matches: 10. The CDR3 loop reads CSVEEGRGLSEQYF. Here the CDR3 DNA reads TGCAGCGTTGAGGAGGGCAGGGGGCTAAGCGAGCAGTACTTC.

In this sample, this clonotype turned up many times. The chain combines TRBV5-1 with TRBJ2-5; perhaps TRBD1 as D (6 bases). Trimming pared 6 bases from V and 4 bases from J, leaving 16 bases between. CDR1 is SGHRS, CDR2 YFSETQ, per germline. The CDR3 length is 14 residues. In DNA, the CDR3 is TGCGCCAGCACCACCGCCCAGGGGCGAGAGACCCAGTACTTC. This sequence encodes CASTTAQGRETQYF.

This clonotype was counted at least ten times. The chain employs TRBV19 and TRBJ1-5, with unresolved D. Trimming took off 3 bases at V and 0 bases at J, with 9 bases between the two ends. This CDR3 has 15 residues. Germline V gene sequence: CDR1 LNHDA, CDR2 SQIVND (reference sequence). The CDR3 nucleotides read TGTGCCAGTAGTATGGCGCCACTTAGCAATCAGCCCCAGCATTTT. Translated: CASSMAPLSNQPQHF.

A remark on this clonotype: This likely stems from a read error, as it lies one base from a far larger clone. This chain connects TRBV27 to TRBJ2-1, with 7 nucleotides matching TRBD1. The V segment lost 5 bases and the J segment 10 bases; nucleotides outside the gene matches: 8. Germline CDR1 MNHEY, CDR2 SMNVEV (reference sequence). This CDR3 spans 13 amino acids. The chain's CDR3 is CASSRGQPYEQFF. CDR3 nucleotides: TGTGCCAGCAGTCGGGGACAGCCATACGAGCAGTTCTTC.